This paragraph covers one TCR beta chain sequence. This entry comes from a study of blood T cell repertoires in COVID-19. Background on the study: Both acute and convalescent COVID-19 samples were obtained from the United States, Italy and Spain.

The germline gives CDR1 MNHEY, CDR2 SVGAGI. The length of the CDR3 is 13 residues. V dropped 6 bases and J dropped 8; count of bases not matched to a gene: 8. Assay used: immunoSEQ multiplex PCR; TCRdb lists only in-frame clones, some missing. Of 70,000 or so clones in the sample, roughly 87% are singletons; the top ten hold roughly 28%. This receptor was obtained from a woman older than 75 with active or convalescent COVID-19. The sample was peripheral blood. The rearrangement uses TRBV6-5 and TRBJ1-1; 8 bases line up with TRBD1. The CDR3 DNA reads TGTGCCAGCAGCCAAGGACAGGGCCAAGAAGCTTTCTTT. Amino acid sequence: CASSQGQGQEAFF.